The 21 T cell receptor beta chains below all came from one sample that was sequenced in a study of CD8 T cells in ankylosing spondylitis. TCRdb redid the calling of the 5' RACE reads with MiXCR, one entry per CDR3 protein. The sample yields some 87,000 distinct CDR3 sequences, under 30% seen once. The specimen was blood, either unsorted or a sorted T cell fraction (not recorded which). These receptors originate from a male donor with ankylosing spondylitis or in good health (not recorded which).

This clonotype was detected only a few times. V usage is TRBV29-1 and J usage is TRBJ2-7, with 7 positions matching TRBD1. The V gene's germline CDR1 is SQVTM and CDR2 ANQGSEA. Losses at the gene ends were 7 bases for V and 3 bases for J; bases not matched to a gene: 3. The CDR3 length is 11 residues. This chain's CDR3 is CSAYRGYEQYF. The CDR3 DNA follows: TGCAGCGCATACAGGGGCTACGAGCAGTACTTC.

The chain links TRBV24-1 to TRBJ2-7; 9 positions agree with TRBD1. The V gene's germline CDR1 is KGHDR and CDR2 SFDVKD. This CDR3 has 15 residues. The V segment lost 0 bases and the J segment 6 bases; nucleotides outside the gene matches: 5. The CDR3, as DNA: TGTGCCACCAGTGATTTGGGGGAGGGACAGGGCGAGCAGTACTTC. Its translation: CATSDLGEGQGEQYF.

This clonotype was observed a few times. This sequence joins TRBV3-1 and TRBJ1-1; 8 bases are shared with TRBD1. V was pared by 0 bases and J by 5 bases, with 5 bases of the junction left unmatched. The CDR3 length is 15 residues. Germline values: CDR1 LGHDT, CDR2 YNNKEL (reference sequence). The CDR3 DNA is TGTGCCAGCAGCCAAGATTGGCAGGGGGCTACTGAAGCTTTCTTT. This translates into CASSQDWQGATEAFF.

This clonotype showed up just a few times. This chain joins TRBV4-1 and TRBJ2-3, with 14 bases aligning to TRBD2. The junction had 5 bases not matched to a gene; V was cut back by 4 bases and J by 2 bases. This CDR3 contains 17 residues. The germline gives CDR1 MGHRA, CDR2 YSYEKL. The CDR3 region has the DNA TGCGCCAGCAGCCTAGGACTAGCGGGGGGAGTCACAGATACGCAGTATTTT. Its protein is CASSLGLAGGVTDTQYF.

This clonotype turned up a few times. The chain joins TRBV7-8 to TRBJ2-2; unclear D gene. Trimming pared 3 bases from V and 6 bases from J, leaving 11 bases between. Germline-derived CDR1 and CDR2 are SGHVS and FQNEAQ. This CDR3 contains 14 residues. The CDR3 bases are TGTGCCAGCAGCTTGTCTCCGTACTCCGGGGAGCTGTTTTTT. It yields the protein CASSLSPYSGELFF.

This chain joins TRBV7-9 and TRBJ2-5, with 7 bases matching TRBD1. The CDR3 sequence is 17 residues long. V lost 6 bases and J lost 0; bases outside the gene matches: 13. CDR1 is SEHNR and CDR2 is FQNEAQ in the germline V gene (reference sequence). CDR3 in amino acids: CASRLRDRDSYQETQYF. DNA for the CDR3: TGTGCCAGCAGACTTCGGGACAGAGATTCGTACCAAGAGACCCAGTACTTC.

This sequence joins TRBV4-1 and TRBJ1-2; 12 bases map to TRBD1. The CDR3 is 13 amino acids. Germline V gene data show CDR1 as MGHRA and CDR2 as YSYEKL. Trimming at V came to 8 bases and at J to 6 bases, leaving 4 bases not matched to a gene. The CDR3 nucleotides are TGCGCCAGCGAAGGGACAGGGGGCAATGGCTACACCTTC. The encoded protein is CASEGTGGNGYTF.

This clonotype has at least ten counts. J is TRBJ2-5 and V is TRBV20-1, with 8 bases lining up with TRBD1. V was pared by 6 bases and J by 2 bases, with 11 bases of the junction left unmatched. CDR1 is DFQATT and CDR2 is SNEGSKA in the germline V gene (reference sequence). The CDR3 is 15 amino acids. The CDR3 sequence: CSAPDRATDQETQYF. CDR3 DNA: TGCAGTGCGCCGGACAGGGCCACTGATCAAGAGACCCAGTACTTC.

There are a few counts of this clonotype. The CDR3 DNA is TGTGCCAGCAGTTTCCCACAGGGGACCCAGTACTTC. This translates into CASSFPQGTQYF. The genes are TRBV12-3 or TRBV12-4 and TRBJ2-5, with D possibly TRBD1 on 6 matching bases. V gave up 3 bases and J gave up 7 bases, with 9 bases separating them. This CDR3 is 12 amino acids long.

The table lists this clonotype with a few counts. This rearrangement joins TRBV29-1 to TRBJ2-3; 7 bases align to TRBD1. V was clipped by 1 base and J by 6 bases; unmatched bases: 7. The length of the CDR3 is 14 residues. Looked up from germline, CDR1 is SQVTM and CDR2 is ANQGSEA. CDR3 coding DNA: TGCAGCGTTGAAGGTGGGACAGTAGGTGATACGCAGTATTTT. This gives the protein CSVEGGTVGDTQYF.

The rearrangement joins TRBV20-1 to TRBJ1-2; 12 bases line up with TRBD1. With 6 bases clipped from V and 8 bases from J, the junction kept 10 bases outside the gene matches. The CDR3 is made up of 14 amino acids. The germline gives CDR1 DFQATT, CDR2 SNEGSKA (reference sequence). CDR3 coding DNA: TGCAGTGCGTATTTTTCCGGGACAGGGGGCGGCTACACCTTC. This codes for CSAYFSGTGGGYTF.

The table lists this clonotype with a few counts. As DNA, the CDR3 is TGCGCCAGCAGCCTACCGGGGGAGACCCAGTACTTC. Residues: CASSLPGETQYF. J is TRBJ2-5 and V is TRBV5-1, with D possibly TRBD2 on 5 matching bases. This CDR3 spans 12 amino acids. The germline V gene encodes CDR1 SGHRS and CDR2 YFSETQ. The germline V and J ends were trimmed by 4 bases and 5 bases, with 9 bases remaining between them.

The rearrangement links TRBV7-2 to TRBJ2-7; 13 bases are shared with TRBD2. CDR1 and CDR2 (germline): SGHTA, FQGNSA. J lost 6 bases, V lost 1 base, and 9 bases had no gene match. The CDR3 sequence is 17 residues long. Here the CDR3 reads CASSLVVWTSGGSEQYF. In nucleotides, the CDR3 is TGTGCCAGCAGCTTAGTGGTTTGGACTAGCGGGGGATCCGAGCAGTACTTC.

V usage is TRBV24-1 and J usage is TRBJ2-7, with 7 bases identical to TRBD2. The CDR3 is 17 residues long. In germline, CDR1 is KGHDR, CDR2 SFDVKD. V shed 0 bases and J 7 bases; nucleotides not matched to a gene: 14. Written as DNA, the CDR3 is TGTGCCACCAGTGATTTGGGGGAGGGTCAGGGTTCTGGGGAGCAGTACTTC. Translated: CATSDLGEGQGSGEQYF.

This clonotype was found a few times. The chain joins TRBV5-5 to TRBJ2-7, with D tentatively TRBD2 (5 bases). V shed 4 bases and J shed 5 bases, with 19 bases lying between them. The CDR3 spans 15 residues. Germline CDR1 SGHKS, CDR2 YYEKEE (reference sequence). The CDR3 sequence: CASSQVVFAGNEQYF. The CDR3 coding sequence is TGTGCCAGCAGCCAAGTAGTCTTCGCCGGGAACGAGCAGTACTTC.

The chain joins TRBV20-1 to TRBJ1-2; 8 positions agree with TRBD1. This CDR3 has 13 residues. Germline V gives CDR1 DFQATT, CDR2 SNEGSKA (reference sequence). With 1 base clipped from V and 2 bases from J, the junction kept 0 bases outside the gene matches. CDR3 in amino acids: CSARGTGNYGYTF. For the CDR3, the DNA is TGCAGTGCTAGAGGGACAGGGAACTATGGCTACACCTTC.

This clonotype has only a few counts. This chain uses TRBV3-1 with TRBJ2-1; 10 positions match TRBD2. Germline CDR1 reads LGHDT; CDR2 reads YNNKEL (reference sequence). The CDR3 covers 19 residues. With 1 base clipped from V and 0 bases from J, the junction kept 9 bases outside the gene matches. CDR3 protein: CASSQVYSGGLSSYNEQFF. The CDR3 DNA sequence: TGTGCCAGCAGCCAAGTGTATAGCGGGGGGTTGAGCTCCTACAATGAGCAGTTCTTC.

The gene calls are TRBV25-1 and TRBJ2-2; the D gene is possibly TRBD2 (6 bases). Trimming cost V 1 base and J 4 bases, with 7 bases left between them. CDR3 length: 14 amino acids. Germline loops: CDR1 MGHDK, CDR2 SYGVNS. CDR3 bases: TGTGCCAGCAGTGAATTGGGGGGCACCGGGGAGCTGTTTTTT. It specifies CASSELGGTGELFF.

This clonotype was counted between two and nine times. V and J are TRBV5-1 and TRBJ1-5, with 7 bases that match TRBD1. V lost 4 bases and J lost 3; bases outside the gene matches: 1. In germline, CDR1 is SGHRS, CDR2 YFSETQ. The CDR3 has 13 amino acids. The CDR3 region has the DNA TGCGCCAGCAGCAAGGGGGCCAATCAGCCCCAGCATTTT. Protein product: CASSKGANQPQHF.

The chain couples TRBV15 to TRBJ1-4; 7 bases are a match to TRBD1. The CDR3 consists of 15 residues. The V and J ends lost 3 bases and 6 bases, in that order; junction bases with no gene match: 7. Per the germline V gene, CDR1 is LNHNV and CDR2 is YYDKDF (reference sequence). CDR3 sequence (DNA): TGTGCCACCAGCAGGGATCCCGGGACAGATGAAAAACTGTTTTTT. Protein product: CATSRDPGTDEKLFF.

As DNA, the CDR3 is TGTGCCAGCAGTTTCCTACAGGGAGGGCAGCCCCAGCATTTT. This sequence encodes CASSFLQGGQPQHF. The chain recombines TRBV7-2 with TRBJ1-5; TRBD1 might be the D (6 bases). Deletions cut 6 bases from V and 7 bases from J, with 16 bases between. Germline-derived CDR1 and CDR2 are SGHTA and FQGNSA. The length of the CDR3 is 14 residues.